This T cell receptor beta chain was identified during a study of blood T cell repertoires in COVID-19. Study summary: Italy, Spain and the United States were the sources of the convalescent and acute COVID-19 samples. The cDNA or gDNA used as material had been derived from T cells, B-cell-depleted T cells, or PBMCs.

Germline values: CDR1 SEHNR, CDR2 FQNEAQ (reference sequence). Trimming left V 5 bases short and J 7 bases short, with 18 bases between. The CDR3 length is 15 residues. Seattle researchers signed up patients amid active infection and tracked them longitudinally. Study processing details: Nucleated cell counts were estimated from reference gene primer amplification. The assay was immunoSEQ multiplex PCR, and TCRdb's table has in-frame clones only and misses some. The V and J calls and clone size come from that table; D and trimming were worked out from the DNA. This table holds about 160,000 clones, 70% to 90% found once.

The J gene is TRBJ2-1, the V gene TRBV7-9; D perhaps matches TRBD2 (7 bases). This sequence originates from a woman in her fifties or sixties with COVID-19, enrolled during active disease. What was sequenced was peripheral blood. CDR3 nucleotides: TGTGCCAGCAGCCCCTCCGAGGGGGGGGTAAATGAGCAGTTCTTC. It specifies CASSPSEGGVNEQFF.